A single sample is the source of the 20 T cell receptor beta chains below, sequenced in a study of metastatic and nonmetastatic thyroid tumors. All patients were treatment-naive before thyroid surgery. MiXCR re-clonotyped the PCR reads for TCRdb. The data contain tens of thousands of clones, about 20% of them singletons. Sequencing was carried out using adjacent normal tissue. All receptors derive from a female donor with papillary thyroid cancer or a benign thyroid nodule (not recorded which). Some clones in this sample may be carry-over from other donors' samples.

As regards this clone: The junction and the germline gene differ at one end; a read error may be behind it. The gene calls are TRBV30 and TRBJ2-7, with a weak D call TRBD2 (7 bases). Looked up from germline, CDR1 is GTSNPN and CDR2 is SVGIG (reference sequence). This CDR3 comprises 13 residues. For the CDR3, the DNA is TGCACCTGGAGTCGAGGGGGAGGGTACGAGCAGTACTTC. Its translation is CTWSRGGGYEQYF.

This clone was detected ten times or more. J is TRBJ2-5 and V is TRBV2; D possibly corresponds to TRBD2 (6 bases). Trimming removed 3 bases from V and 5 bases from J, with 7 bases in between. CDR1 is SNHLY, CDR2 FYNNEI, per germline. The length of the CDR3 is 12 residues. CDR3 protein: CASSEEGETQYF. CDR3 coding DNA: TGTGCCAGCAGTGAGGAGGGGGAGACCCAGTACTTC.

This clone has just a few counts. The chain uses TRBV12-3 or TRBV12-4 and TRBJ1-1, with TRBD1 as a possible D gene (6 bases). CDR3 length: 14 amino acids. V was shortened by 6 bases and J by 2 bases, with 13 bases between the two germline ends. The CDR3 DNA reads as TGTGCCAGCAGCAAGACAGGACCTAACACTGAAGCTTTCTTT. Amino acid sequence: CASSKTGPNTEAFF.

About this clone: A much larger clone lies one base from this, so it may be a read error. V is TRBV6-2 or TRBV6-3 and J is TRBJ2-5; D is uncertain. CDR1 MNHEY and CDR2 SVGEGT come from the germline V gene. This CDR3 is built from 11 residues. CDR3 protein: CVSSKQETQYF. CDR3 DNA: TGTGTCAGCAGTAAACAAGAGACCCAGTACTTC.

The CDR3 DNA reads as TGCAGTGCTCCCTCTTCTATTTCCGGGGGTCCACCCTACGAGCAGTACTTC. As protein: CSAPSSISGGPPYEQYF. The rearrangement links TRBV20-1 to TRBJ2-7; a possible D gene is TRBD2 (6 bases). CDR3 size: 17 residues. V was cut by 5 bases and J by 2 bases, with 25 bases left in between. CDR1 and CDR2 (germline): DFQATT, SNEGSKA (reference sequence).

This clone is labeled medium-sized. V is TRBV6-1 and J is TRBJ2-5; no firm D call. V was cut by 2 bases and J by 6 bases, with 13 bases left in between. CDR1 and CDR2 (germline): MNHNS, SASEGT. This CDR3 contains 14 residues. The CDR3 spells CASSEWAELKTQYF. The CDR3 DNA sequence: TGTGCCAGCAGTGAATGGGCAGAACTTAAGACCCAGTACTTC.

This clone was seen repeatedly, ten times or more. J is TRBJ2-3 and V is TRBV20-1, with D possibly TRBD2 on 6 matching bases. Trimming took 3 bases from V and 6 from J, leaving 10 bases between them. The CDR3 has 12 residues. Looked up from germline, CDR1 is DFQATT and CDR2 is SNEGSKA (reference sequence). This CDR3 reads CSASGSPDTQYF. CDR3 DNA: TGCAGTGCTAGCGGGAGCCCGGATACGCAGTATTTT.

By frequency in the sample, this clone is medium-sized. This CDR3 is also generated by other DNA sequences in the sample. This chain connects TRBV6-1 to TRBJ2-1, with D possibly TRBD1 on 6 matching bases. This CDR3 is built from 14 residues. V dropped 6 bases and J dropped 0 bases, with 9 bases sitting between them. The germline V gene encodes CDR1 MNHNS and CDR2 SASEGT. DNA of the CDR3: TGTGCCAGCAGCACAGGGAGCTCCTACAATGAGCAGTTCTTC. Amino acid sequence: CASSTGSSYNEQFF.

The chain employs TRBV12-3 or TRBV12-4 and TRBJ2-7; TRBD1 aligns across 7 bases. There are 15 residues in the CDR3. Unmatched junction bases numbered 11, after V lost 6 bases and J lost 3 bases. The CDR3 DNA sequence: TGTGCCAGCAGGATCTCCCGGGCAGGGGGCTACGAGCAGTACTTC. Amino acids: CASRISRAGGYEQYF.

This clone appeared many times. Other DNA variants within this sample encode the same CDR3. V gene TRBV4-1 combines with J gene TRBJ2-1, with TRBD2 as a possible D gene (5 bases). The CDR3 totals 16 residues. Trimming removed 0 bases at V and 0 bases at J, with 9 bases between. Germline V gene sequence: CDR1 MGHRA, CDR2 YSYEKL. The chain's CDR3 is CASSQEAASSYNEQFF. CDR3 nucleotide sequence: TGCGCCAGCAGCCAAGAAGCGGCAAGCTCCTACAATGAGCAGTTCTTC.

The chain links TRBV25-1 to TRBJ1-2; 10 bases map to TRBD1. Germline V gene lookup returns CDR1 MGHDK and CDR2 SYGVNS. J lost 6 bases, V lost 8 bases, and 9 bases had no gene match. The CDR3 runs to 14 residues. CDR3 sequence: CASVAPGQGHGYTF. The CDR3 coding sequence is TGTGCCAGCGTCGCCCCGGGACAGGGGCATGGCTACACCTTC.

About this clone: The CDR3 does not close with the conserved phenylalanine or tryptophan, likely indicating a read error. V usage is TRBV5-1 and J usage is TRBJ2-7; no firm D call. Germline V gives CDR1 SGHRS, CDR2 YFSETQ. The CDR3 is 13 residues long. The CDR3 DNA is TGCGCCAGCAGCTTGGGGGTAGCCTACGATCAGTACTAC. Its translation is CASSLGVAYDQYY.

This clone ranks as medium-sized. This chain links TRBV6-1 with TRBJ1-3; the D is unclear. Germline values: CDR1 MNHNS, CDR2 SASEGT. The CDR3 covers 15 residues. Trimming pared 1 base from V and 2 bases from J, leaving 9 bases between. The chain's CDR3 is CASSEGGGTGNTIYF. CDR3 bases: TGTGCCAGCAGTGAAGGGGGAGGAACTGGAAACACCATATATTTT.

The sample holds a few counts of this clone. The J gene is TRBJ1-1, the V gene TRBV30; D not resolved. Germline loops: CDR1 GTSNPN, CDR2 SVGIG (reference sequence). Trimming took off 0 bases at V and 0 bases at J, with 11 bases between the two ends. This CDR3 has 15 amino acids. Written as DNA, the CDR3 is TGTGCCTGGAGTGTAGCTGGCAGAGTGAACACTGAAGCTTTCTTT. Its translation: CAWSVAGRVNTEAFF.

This clone was found many times. The chain recombines TRBV29-1 with TRBJ2-5, with D unclear. Germline V gene data show CDR1 as SQVTM and CDR2 as ANQGSEA. The length of the CDR3 is 14 residues. V shed 7 bases and J shed 1 base, with 16 bases lying between them. The CDR3 DNA reads TGCAGCGCCGCGGTAGGGATGACCCAAGAGACCCAGTACTTC. Amino acids: CSAAVGMTQETQYF.

This sequence joins TRBV6-2 or TRBV6-3 and TRBJ2-7; no firm D call. The CDR3 contains 11 residues. With 2 bases removed from V and 6 bases from J, the gap between germline ends came to 5 bases. Looked up from germline, CDR1 is MNHEY and CDR2 is SVGEGT. In nucleotides, the CDR3 is TGTGCCAGCAGTTACGAACTCGAGCAGTACTTC. Translated: CASSYELEQYF.

This clone was seen at least ten times. The CDR3 loop reads CSAPVQREGLSGTGELFF. The CDR3 DNA reads TGCAGTGCTCCGGTCCAGCGGGAGGGCCTGTCTGGCACCGGGGAGCTGTTTTTT. V and J are TRBV20-1 and TRBJ2-2; 10 positions match TRBD2. The CDR3 runs 18 residues. Germline trimming cut 5 bases from V and 4 bases from J; bases unmatched to any gene: 16. Germline CDR1 is DFQATT and CDR2 is SNEGSKA (reference sequence).

Worth noting for this clone: This could be a read error, since a much larger clone is one nucleotide away. The rearrangement joins TRBV20-1 to TRBJ2-7, with a possible D match to TRBD2 (7 bases). CDR1 DFQATT and CDR2 SNEGSKA come from the germline V gene (reference sequence). This CDR3 has 12 amino acids. CDR3 sequence reads: CGARGRGAEQYF. DNA for the CDR3: TGCGGTGCTAGGGGTCGGGGGGCCGAGCAGTACTTC.

The sample holds a few counts of this clone. V gene TRBV11-3 combines with J gene TRBJ2-7, with D possibly being TRBD1 (6 bases). Between the trimmed V and J ends, which lost 5 bases and 2 bases, there was a span of 13 bases. The CDR3 runs to 14 residues. CDR1 SGHNT and CDR2 YENEEA come from the germline V gene. In DNA, the CDR3 is TGTGCCAGCAGCGTTGTACAGGGCCCCTACGAGCAGTACTTC. This sequence encodes CASSVVQGPYEQYF.

Of note for this clone: A much larger clone differs by one base, so this may be a read error. V is TRBV7-3 and J is TRBJ2-5, with 12 bases aligning to TRBD2. V gave up 5 bases and J gave up 5 bases; unmatched junction bases: 9. CDR1 is SGHTA, CDR2 FQGTGA, per germline. The CDR3 runs 16 residues. CDR3 protein: CASSTRATSGRETQYF. CDR3 in DNA: TGTGCCAGCAGCACCAGGGCAACTAGCGGGAGGGAGACCCAGTACTTC. Looking up the rest from reference TRBV7-3 and TRBJ2-5 gives the full variable domain: GAGVSQTPSNKVTEKGKYVELRCDPISGHTALYWYRQSLGQGPEFLIYFQGTGAADDSGLPNDRFFAVRPEGSVSTLKIQRTERGDSAVYLCASSTRATSGRETQYFGPGTRLLVL.